This TCR beta chain was obtained from a study of T cell changes during pregnancy in multiple sclerosis. The CDR3 totals 13 residues. CDR1 is SNHLY, CDR2 FYNNEI, per germline. Losses at the gene ends were 10 bases for V and 2 bases for J; bases not matched to a gene: 7. TCRdb keeps only in-frame clones here, not all; method: immunoSEQ multiplex PCR. This table holds 60,000 to 70,000 clones, about 90% found once. The J gene is TRBJ1-2, the V gene TRBV2; 7 bases match TRBD1. The sequencing used peripheral blood, collected in the second trimester of pregnancy. The TCR comes from a female donor in good health, enrolled as a control in a pregnancy study. CDR3 region: CATNRGKNYGYTF. Written as DNA, the CDR3 is TGTGCCACCAACAGGGGTAAAAACTATGGCTACACCTTC.